This TCR beta chain is from a study of OX40 agonist ivuxolimab in advanced cancers. About the study: Administration of intravenous ivuxolimab to patients occurred every 2 weeks at 0.01 to 10 mg/kg.

Produced via immunoSEQ multiplex PCR; TCRdb's table is partial and in-frame only. Here the sample spans around 58,000 clones, roughly 89% being singletons. Overall study results and limits: The expanded peripheral T cells' antigen specificity was not determined.

On this clone: Antigen specificity is unknown. Compared with germline, one end of the junction differs, possibly owing to a read error.

At cycle 4 day 1, cycle 7 day 1, and baseline, blood was sampled. Germline V gives CDR1 SSHAT, CDR2 FNYEAQ (reference sequence). The CDR3 totals 15 residues. The chain uses TRBV7-7 and TRBJ2-5; perhaps D is TRBD1 or TRBD2 (7 bases each). The material sequenced was CD4+ or CD8+ T cells sorted from blood, taken in a trial of the OX40 agonist ivuxolimab. The clonotype originates from an adult with an advanced solid tumor such as melanoma, head and neck, liver or kidney cancer. This CDR3 reads CASRGGLGPGETQYF. DNA for the CDR3: TGTGCTAGCAGGGGGGGGCTCGGGCCCGGGGAGACCCAGTACTTC.